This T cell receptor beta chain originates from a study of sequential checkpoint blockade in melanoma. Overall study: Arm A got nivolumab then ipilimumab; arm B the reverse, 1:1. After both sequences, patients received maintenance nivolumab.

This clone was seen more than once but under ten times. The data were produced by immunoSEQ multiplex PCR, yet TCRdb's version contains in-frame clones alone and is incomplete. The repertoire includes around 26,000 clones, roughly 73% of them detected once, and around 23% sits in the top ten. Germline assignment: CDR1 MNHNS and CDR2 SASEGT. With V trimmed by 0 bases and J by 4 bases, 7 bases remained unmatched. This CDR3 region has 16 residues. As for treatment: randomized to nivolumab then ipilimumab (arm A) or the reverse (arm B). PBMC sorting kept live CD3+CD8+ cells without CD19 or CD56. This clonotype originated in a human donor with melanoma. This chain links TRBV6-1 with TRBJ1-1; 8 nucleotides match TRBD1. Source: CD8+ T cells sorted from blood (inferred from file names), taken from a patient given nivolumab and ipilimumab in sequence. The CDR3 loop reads CASSEAWTGSSTEAFF. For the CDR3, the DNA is TGTGCCAGCAGTGAAGCCTGGACAGGGTCGAGCACTGAAGCTTTCTTT.